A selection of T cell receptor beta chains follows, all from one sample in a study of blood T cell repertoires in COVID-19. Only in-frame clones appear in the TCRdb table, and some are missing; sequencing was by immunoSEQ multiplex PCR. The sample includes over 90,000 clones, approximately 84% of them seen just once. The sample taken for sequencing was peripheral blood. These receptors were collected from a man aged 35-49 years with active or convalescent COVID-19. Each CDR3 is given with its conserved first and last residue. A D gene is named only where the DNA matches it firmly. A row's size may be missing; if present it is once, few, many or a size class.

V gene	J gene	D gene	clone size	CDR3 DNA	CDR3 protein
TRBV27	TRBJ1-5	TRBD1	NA	TGTGCCAGCAGTCCACCCAGACAGGGTGGGAGCAATCAGCCCCAGCATTTT	CASSPPRQGGSNQPQHF
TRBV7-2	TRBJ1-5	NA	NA	TGTGCCAGCAGCTTTGGGCAGGGGTATAGCAATCAGCCCCAGCATTTT	CASSFGQGYSNQPQHF
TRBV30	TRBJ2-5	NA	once	TGTGCCTGGAGTCCTCCTGGGGCGGAGACCCAGTACTTC	CAWSPPGAETQYF
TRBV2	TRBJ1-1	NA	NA	TGTGCCAGCGGAAGGGGGTTGGGGAACACTGAAGCTTTCTTT	CASGRGLGNTEAFF
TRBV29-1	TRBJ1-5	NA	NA	TGCAGCGTGCAAACCGATAGTGGCAATCAGCCCCAGCATTTT	CSVQTDSGNQPQHF
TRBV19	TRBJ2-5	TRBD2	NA	TGTGCCAGTAGCGATCGGGGGGTGGAGACCCAGTACTTC	CASSDRGVETQYF
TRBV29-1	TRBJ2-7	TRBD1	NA	TGCAGCGTTGTTGAAGGGGGCGACGAGCAGTACTTC	CSVVEGGDEQYF
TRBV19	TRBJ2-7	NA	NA	TGTGCCAGTAGTATAGCGGGGAGGACGAGCTACGAGCAGTACTTC	CASSIAGRTSYEQYF
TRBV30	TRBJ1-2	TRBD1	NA	TGTGCCCAAACAGGGGGGCCATTTGGCTACACCTTC	CAQTGGPFGYTF
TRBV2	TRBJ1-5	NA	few	TGTGCCAGCAGTGAAGGCGGTCAGCCCCAGCATTTT	CASSEGGQPQHF